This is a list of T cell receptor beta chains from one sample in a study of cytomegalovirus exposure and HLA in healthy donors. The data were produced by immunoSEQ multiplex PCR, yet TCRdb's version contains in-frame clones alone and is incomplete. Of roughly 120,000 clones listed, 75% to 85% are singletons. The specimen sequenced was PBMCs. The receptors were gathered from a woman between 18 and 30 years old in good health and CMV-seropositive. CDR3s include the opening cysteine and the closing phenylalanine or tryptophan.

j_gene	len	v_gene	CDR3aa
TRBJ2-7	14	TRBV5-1	CASSLGQASYEQYF
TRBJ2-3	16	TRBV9	CASSVGGSPGTDTQYF
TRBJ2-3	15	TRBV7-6	CASSLVTAHTDTQYF
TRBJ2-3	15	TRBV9	CASSVSGGATDTQYF
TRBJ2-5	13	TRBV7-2	CASSLLRQETQYF
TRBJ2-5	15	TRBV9	CASSFSGTSGEAQYF
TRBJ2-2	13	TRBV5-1	CASSLGGAGELFF
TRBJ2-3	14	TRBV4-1	CASSPGSMTDTQYF
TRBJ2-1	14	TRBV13	CASSLGYSYVEQFF
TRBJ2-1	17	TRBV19	CASSIDLVAGNYNEQFF
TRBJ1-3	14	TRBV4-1	CASSQDHEGNTIYF
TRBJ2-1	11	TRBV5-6	CASSLIGEQFF
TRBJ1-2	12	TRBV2	CASRVDSPGYTF
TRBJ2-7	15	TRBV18	CASSPSQGSSYEQYF